Only a few counts were recorded for the clone carrying this TCR beta chain. As yet, its antigen is unknown. The data belong to a study of T cells after yellow fever vaccination. Template switching by 5'RACE produced TCR cDNA, adding a universal primer site and UMIs. TCRdb re-called the 5' RACE reads with MiXCR, one entry per CDR3 protein. The sample holds around 200,000 distinct CDR3 sequences; about 11% are singletons and the top ten take 35% to 40%. The CDR3 has 16 residues. The V gene's germline CDR1 is MGHRA and CDR2 YSYEKL. V gave up 3 bases and J gave up 8 bases; unmatched junction bases: 9. Findings and caveats of the study: Boosting was followed by the reappearance of most primary-vaccination clones (just under 97% CD4, 85% to 90% CD8).

This sequence joins TRBV4-1 and TRBJ2-1; 11 bases line up with TRBD2. The clonotype originates from a man younger than 30 who received the YFV17D yellow fever vaccine. This sample comprised CD8+ T cells sorted from PBMCs, obtained 15 days after the yellow fever booster vaccination. As DNA, the CDR3 is TGCGCCAGCAGCCACAGAACTAGCGGGGGCTGGGATGAGCAGTTCTTC. Residues: CASSHRTSGGWDEQFF.